One sample yielded the 16 T cell receptor beta chains listed below, sequenced in a study of blood T cell repertoires in COVID-19. Sequencing used immunoSEQ multiplex PCR; TCRdb keeps in-frame clones, though not all of them. This table holds around 150,000 clones, 80% to 85% found once. What was sequenced was PBMCs or T cells enriched from blood (not recorded which). The receptors were sampled from a woman aged 60-75 years who had recovered from COVID-19.

The rearrangement links TRBV9 to TRBJ1-4, with TRBD1 identical over 8 bases. Germline loops: CDR1 SGDLS, CDR2 YYNGEE. The trim removed 2 bases at V and 2 bases at J, leaving 2 bases unmatched. This CDR3 spans 15 amino acids. CDR3 residues: CASSVGDRTNEKLFF. CDR3 bases: TGTGCCAGCAGCGTGGGGGACAGGACTAATGAAAAACTGTTTTTT.

V and J are TRBV4-1 and TRBJ1-2, with a weak D call TRBD1 (5 bases). CDR1 is MGHRA, CDR2 YSYEKL, per germline. The V end was cut by 4 bases, the J end by 8 bases, with 23 bases between. The CDR3 totals 16 residues. CDR3: CASSRSFWVAGPGYTF. For the CDR3, the DNA is TGCGCCAGCAGCCGGTCGTTTTGGGTAGCGGGGCCCGGCTACACCTTC.

V is TRBV7-9 and J is TRBJ2-5; maybe TRBD2 (5 bases). CDR1 and CDR2 from the germline V gene are SEHNR and FQNEAQ (reference sequence). The CDR3 has 13 amino acids. V shed 3 bases and J shed 4 bases, with 9 bases lying between them. As DNA, the CDR3 is TGTGCCAGCAGCTTTGGGGAGAGAGAGACCCAGTACTTC. Translation: CASSFGERETQYF.

This clone was counted once. The V gene is TRBV28, the J gene TRBJ1-5; TRBD1 aligns across 9 bases. The J segment lost 6 bases and the V segment lost 6 bases, leaving 9 bases of the junction unmatched. The CDR3 contains 15 residues. Per germline, CDR1 MDHEN and CDR2 SYDVKM. The CDR3 nucleotides are TGTGCCAGCAGACGAACAGGGGGCGAAGGTCAGCCCCAGCATTTT. Translation gives CASRRTGGEGQPQHF.

The chain employs TRBV27 and TRBJ1-5, with D possibly TRBD1 on 6 matching bases. With 7 bases removed from V and 0 bases from J, the gap between germline ends came to 13 bases. Germline V gene lookup returns CDR1 MNHEY and CDR2 SMNVEV (reference sequence). The CDR3 has 15 residues. This CDR3 is CASKPTGFSNQPQHF. Written as DNA, the CDR3 is TGTGCCAGCAAACCTACAGGGTTTAGCAATCAGCCCCAGCATTTT.

The genes are TRBV5-1 and TRBJ2-3; TRBD1 matches 9 bases. Trimming removed 5 bases from V and 1 base from J; junction bases left unmatched: 5. Germline V lookup: CDR1 SGHRS, CDR2 YFSETQ. This CDR3 has 15 residues. CDR3 in DNA: TGCGCCAGCAGGGGACAGGGATTAGGCACAGATACGCAGTATTTT. This encodes CASRGQGLGTDTQYF.

This clone was observed a few times. The junction shows a germline mismatch at one end, possibly a read error. The CDR3 sequence: CAWSEAGGLFF. DNA of the CDR3: TGTGCCTGGAGTGAGGCAGGGGGGCTGTTTTTT. The J gene is TRBJ2-2, the V gene TRBV30, with 7 bases aligning to TRBD1. Germline CDR1 is GTSNPN and CDR2 is SVGIG (reference sequence). The CDR3 has 11 amino acids.

The chain uses TRBV28 and TRBJ1-2; a weak D match, TRBD1 (5 bases). The germline gives CDR1 MDHEN, CDR2 SYDVKM. With 3 bases removed from V and 4 bases from J, the gap between germline ends came to 9 bases. This CDR3 is built from 13 residues. CDR3 in amino acids: CASSFQGGYGYTF. CDR3 DNA sequence: TGTGCCAGCAGTTTCCAGGGTGGCTATGGCTACACCTTC.

The rearrangement joins TRBV2 to TRBJ2-1; D possibly corresponds to TRBD2 (6 bases). The V end was cut by 9 bases, the J end by 7 bases, with 16 bases between. CDR1 SNHLY and CDR2 FYNNEI come from the germline V gene. This CDR3 has 13 residues. The CDR3 reads CARGGEGRNEQFF. For the CDR3, the DNA is TGTGCCAGGGGGGGAGAGGGAAGAAATGAGCAGTTCTTC.

The chain recombines TRBV9 with TRBJ1-6; tentative D call: TRBD1 (6 bases). The ends were cut back, 0 bases at V and 5 bases at J, with 6 bases in the middle. Germline lookup yields CDR1 SGDLS and CDR2 YYNGEE. CDR3 length: 14 residues. This CDR3 reads CASSVGQDNSPLHF. The CDR3 DNA reads TGTGCCAGCAGCGTAGGACAGGATAATTCACCCCTCCACTTT.

This clone has a single count. This sequence joins TRBV19 and TRBJ2-7; a possible D gene is TRBD2 (7 bases). The V end lost 3 bases, the J end lost 2 bases, and 14 bases lay between the germline ends. The CDR3 loop spans 15 amino acids. Germline loops: CDR1 LNHDA, CDR2 SQIVND (reference sequence). CDR3 residues: CASSIRGGGPYEQYF. CDR3 nucleotide sequence: TGTGCCAGTAGTATCCGAGGGGGAGGGCCCTACGAGCAGTACTTC. Full variable domain (remainder filled in from reference TRBV19 and TRBJ2-7): DGGITQSPKYLFRKEGQNVTLSCEQNLNHDAMYWYRQDPGQGLRLIYYSQIVNDFQKGDIAEGYSVSREKKESFPLTVTSAQKNPTAFYLCASSIRGGGPYEQYFGPGTRLTVT.

The chain employs TRBV7-9 and TRBJ2-5, with 7 bases matching TRBD1. From germline, CDR1 is SEHNR and CDR2 FQNEAQ (reference sequence). CDR3 size: 16 residues. After removal of 5 bases from V and 2 bases from J, the junction contained 11 bases not matched to a gene. In DNA form, the CDR3 reads TGTGCCAGCAGCCCTCTCAGGGGACAGTCTCAAGAGACCCAGTACTTC. This gives the protein CASSPLRGQSQETQYF.

The chain couples TRBV27 to TRBJ2-1; 11 nucleotides align to TRBD2. Germline V gives CDR1 MNHEY, CDR2 SMNVEV (reference sequence). Trimming at V came to 1 base and at J to 7 bases, leaving 6 bases not matched to a gene. This CDR3 is 16 amino acids long. CDR3 sequence: CASSLLASGRLNEQFF. In nucleotides, the CDR3 is TGTGCCAGCAGTTTATTGGCTAGCGGGAGGTTAAATGAGCAGTTCTTC.

This chain links TRBV5-5 with TRBJ2-7; 7 bases are shared with TRBD1. Looked up from germline, CDR1 is SGHKS and CDR2 is YYEKEE (reference sequence). After removal of 4 bases from V and 1 base from J, the junction contained 8 bases not matched to a gene. CDR3 length equals 15 residues. CDR3 sequence (DNA): TGTGCCAGCAGCCGATCCGGGACAGTGTCCTACGAGCAGTACTTC. This sequence encodes CASSRSGTVSYEQYF.

The rearrangement uses TRBV3-1 (or the pseudogene TRBV3-2) and TRBJ1-1; tentative D call: TRBD1 (5 bases). V lost 4 bases, J lost 5 bases, and 14 bases lay in between. The CDR3 is 14 residues long. Germline V gene data show CDR1 as LGHDT and CDR2 as YNNKEL (reference sequence). CDR3 DNA sequence: TGTGCCAGCAGCCCCCGGGAGCCAGGGACTGAAGCTTTCTTT. Translating gives CASSPREPGTEAFF.

This sequence joins TRBV28 and TRBJ1-1; 8 positions agree with TRBD1. The length of the CDR3 is 15 residues. Germline V lookup: CDR1 MDHEN, CDR2 SYDVKM. The ends lost 5 bases at V and 1 base at J; junction bases unmatched: 6. The CDR3 reads CASSGADRGNTEAFF. The CDR3 bases are TGTGCCAGCAGTGGGGCCGACAGGGGGAACACTGAAGCTTTCTTT.